The next 14 T cell receptor beta chains were all read from a single sample in a study of blood T cell repertoires in COVID-19. Profiling relied on immunoSEQ multiplex PCR, and the TCRdb table lists in-frame clones only, not all of them. Altogether around 300,000 clones are present, approximately 82% being singletons, with the ten largest covering 2.5% to 3.5%. Sequenced: peripheral blood. The receptors here all came from a man under 40 with active or convalescent COVID-19.

The V and J genes are TRBV2 and TRBJ2-5, with TRBD1 matching 9 bases. CDR1 and CDR2 from the germline V gene are SNHLY and FYNNEI. V was pared by 4 bases and J by 4 bases, with 4 bases of the junction left unmatched. CDR3 length: 14 amino acids. CDR3 protein: CASSGQGGGETQYF. The CDR3 nucleotides are TGTGCCAGCAGTGGACAGGGGGGAGGAGAGACCCAGTACTTC.

The chain has TRBV4-1 and TRBJ2-2; TRBD1 aligns across 7 bases. The germline gives CDR1 MGHRA, CDR2 YSYEKL. This CDR3 region has 15 residues. V shed 4 bases and J 5 bases; nucleotides not matched to a gene: 7. CDR3 DNA sequence: TGCGCCAGCAGCCCGGCCGACAGGGAGACCGGGGAGCTGTTTTTT. Residues: CASSPADRETGELFF.

This clone was counted once. The rearrangement uses TRBV5-4 and TRBJ2-3; perhaps TRBD1 as D (6 bases). Per germline, CDR1 SGHNT and CDR2 YYREEE (reference sequence). The CDR3 spans 14 residues. V was trimmed by 3 bases and J by 6 bases, leaving 14 bases between them. The CDR3 here is CASSSPLGADTQYF. The DNA of the CDR3 is TGTGCCAGCAGCTCCCCCCTGGGGGCGGATACGCAGTATTTT.

In this sample, this clone turned up many times. The CDR3 loop reads CSVGPSDSSYGYTF. The DNA of the CDR3 is TGCAGCGTTGGACCTTCTGACAGCTCCTATGGCTACACCTTC. The genes are TRBV29-1 and TRBJ1-2, with D possibly being TRBD1 (5 bases). CDR3 size: 14 residues. Germline CDR1 reads SQVTM; CDR2 reads ANQGSEA. Trimming left V 4 bases short and J 4 bases short, with 16 bases between. The full variable domain, with the rest looked up from reference TRBV29-1 and TRBJ1-2, is SAVISQKPSRDICQRGTSLTIQCQVDSQVTMMFWYRQQPGQSLTLIATANQGSEATYESGFVIDKFPISRPNLTFSTLTVSNMSPEDSSIYLCSVGPSDSSYGYTFGSGTRLTVV.

The chain employs TRBV18 and TRBJ2-1, with 9 nucleotides matching TRBD2. There are 15 residues in the CDR3. Germline V lookup: CDR1 KGHSH, CDR2 LQKENI. V gave up 2 bases and J gave up 7 bases; unmatched junction bases: 6. Written as DNA, the CDR3 is TGTGCCAGCTCACCAACACTAGCGGGCGGGAATGAGCAGTTCTTC. Protein: CASSPTLAGGNEQFF.

V gene TRBV9 combines with J gene TRBJ1-2; 7 nucleotides match TRBD1. The ends lost 2 bases at V and 4 bases at J; junction bases unmatched: 2. The CDR3 sequence is 13 residues long. CDR1 SGDLS and CDR2 YYNGEE come from the germline V gene. For the CDR3, the DNA is TGTGCCAGCAGCGTTACAGGGGTCTATGGCTACACCTTC. Amino acid sequence: CASSVTGVYGYTF.

The chain links TRBV29-1 to TRBJ1-1; 7 nucleotides match TRBD1. Trimming cost V 7 bases and J 4 bases; bases outside gene matches: 12. The CDR3 has 14 residues. Per germline, CDR1 SQVTM and CDR2 ANQGSEA. DNA for the CDR3: TGCAGCGCTCTTGACAGGGTTCTGAGCACTGAAGCTTTCTTT. Translating it yields CSALDRVLSTEAFF.

In its sample, this clone was seen once. The V gene is TRBV24-1, the J gene TRBJ1-1; tentative D call: TRBD1 (5 bases). CDR1 KGHDR and CDR2 SFDVKD come from the germline V gene. The CDR3 totals 16 residues. V dropped 9 bases and J dropped 1 base, with 20 bases sitting between them. As DNA, the CDR3 is TGTGCCACCCATCCCGGGAGCGGGGGGAGGAACACTGAAGCTTTCTTT. As protein: CATHPGSGGRNTEAFF.

This clone was picked up one time. The rearrangement joins TRBV2 to TRBJ1-4; the D gene is possibly TRBD1 (5 bases). Trimming shortened V by 7 bases and J by 7 bases, and 22 bases separated the two germline ends. Per germline, CDR1 SNHLY and CDR2 FYNNEI. CDR3 size: 16 residues. The CDR3 sequence: CASKGSRGSRFEKLFF. CDR3 in DNA: TGTGCCAGCAAGGGTTCAAGGGGCAGCAGATTTGAAAAACTGTTTTTT.

This clone showed up just once. The rearrangement uses TRBV27 and TRBJ2-1, with TRBD2 matching over 8 bases. The trim removed 8 bases at V and 2 bases at J, leaving 8 bases unmatched. Germline V lookup: CDR1 MNHEY, CDR2 SMNVEV (reference sequence). This CDR3 comprises 15 residues. CDR3 region: CASRLRGLAYNEQFF. CDR3 nucleotide sequence: TGTGCCAGCCGACTTCGGGGACTAGCCTACAATGAGCAGTTCTTC.

The chain recombines TRBV21-1 with TRBJ2-7; the DNA was not used to check the table's D call, TRBD2. TRBV21-1 is a listed pseudogene. This CDR3 is 16 amino acids long. The CDR3 loop is CASSPVRSPAGLEQYF. The CDR3 DNA reads as TGTGCCAGCAGCCCGGTGAGGTCCCCCGCGGGGCTCGAGCAGTACTTC.

This clone was counted once. V usage is TRBV5-1 and J usage is TRBJ2-2; 10 bases are a match to TRBD2. The CDR3 loop spans 15 amino acids. V lost 2 bases to trimming and J lost 7 bases; unmatched junction nucleotides: 5. Per germline, CDR1 SGHRS and CDR2 YFSETQ. CDR3 bases: TGCGCCAGCAGCTTCCTAGCGGGGGAAGGCGGGGAGCTGTTTTTT. It yields the protein CASSFLAGEGGELFF.

The J gene is TRBJ1-2, the V gene TRBV3-1 (or the pseudogene TRBV3-2), with TRBD1 matching 10 bases. From germline, CDR1 is LGHDT and CDR2 YNNKEL (reference sequence). CDR3 size: 16 residues. J lost 7 bases, V lost 4 bases, and 12 bases had no gene match. In DNA form, the CDR3 reads TGTGCCAGCAGCCCCCACCGTGGACAGGGGGAAATTGGCTACACCTTC. This codes for CASSPHRGQGEIGYTF.

The chain has TRBV6-2 or TRBV6-3 and TRBJ2-2, with 14 positions matching TRBD2. Germline loops: CDR1 MNHEY, CDR2 SVGEGT. V was clipped by 2 bases and J by 0 bases; unmatched bases: 8. This CDR3 has 20 residues. DNA of the CDR3: TGTGCCAGCAGTTACATGACTAGCGGGGGGGTTCCCGCGAACACCGGGGAGCTGTTTTTT. This sequence encodes CASSYMTSGGVPANTGELFF.